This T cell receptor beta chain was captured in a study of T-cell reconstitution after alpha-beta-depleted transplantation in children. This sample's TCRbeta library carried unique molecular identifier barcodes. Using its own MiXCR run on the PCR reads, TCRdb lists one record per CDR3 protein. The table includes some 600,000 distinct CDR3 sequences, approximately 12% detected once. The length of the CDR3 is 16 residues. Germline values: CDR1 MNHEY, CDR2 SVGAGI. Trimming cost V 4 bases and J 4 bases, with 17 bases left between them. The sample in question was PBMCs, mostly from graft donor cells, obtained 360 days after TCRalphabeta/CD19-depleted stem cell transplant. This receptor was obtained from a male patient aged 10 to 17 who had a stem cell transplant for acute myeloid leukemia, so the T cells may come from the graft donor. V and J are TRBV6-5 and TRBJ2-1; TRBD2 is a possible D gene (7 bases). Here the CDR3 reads CASSSRAGGPYNEQFF. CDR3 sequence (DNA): TGTGCCAGCAGTTCCAGAGCCGGGGGGCCATACAATGAGCAGTTCTTC.